This entry lists 26 T cell receptor beta chains sequenced from one sample in a study of blood T cells in healthy people across ages. Primers used in a second PCR of about 7 to 12 cycles were a sample-barcoded 5' primer and a J-beta primer mix. TCRdb recomputed calls from the 5' RACE reads with MiXCR, one row per CDR3 protein. The sample lists 710,000 or so distinct CDR3 sequences, 22% occurring once. Sequenced sample: blood. These receptors were taken from an older man in good health.

The rearrangement uses TRBV18 and TRBJ1-1, with TRBD1 identical over 8 bases. Germline CDR1 is KGHSH and CDR2 is LQKENI. Trimming removed 3 bases from V and 0 bases from J; junction bases left unmatched: 9. The CDR3 has 17 amino acids. In DNA, the CDR3 is TGTGCCAGCTCACCCACGGACAGGGCAGGGGTGAACACTGAAGCTTTCTTT. Its protein is CASSPTDRAGVNTEAFF.

The chain uses TRBV19 and TRBJ2-3; D unclear. The CDR3 runs 14 residues. CDR1 and CDR2 from the germline V gene are LNHDA and SQIVND (reference sequence). V lost 11 bases to trimming and J lost 2 bases, with 17 bases between them. CDR3 bases: TGTGCCTCAAGGGCAATCTACGACACAGATACGCAGTATTTT. Translated: CASRAIYDTDTQYF.

This clonotype was counted a few times. The CDR3 reads CASSQDPSWGYEQYF. Here the CDR3 DNA reads TGTGCCAGCAGCCAAGATCCCTCCTGGGGCTACGAGCAGTACTTC. This chain uses TRBV4-2 with TRBJ2-5; no clear D gene. The end of the DNA is better explained by TRBJ2-7, so the J call may be wrong. The germline V gene has CDR1 LGHNA and CDR2 YNFKEQ. The length of the CDR3 is 15 residues.

The chain recombines TRBV5-5 with TRBJ2-5; D could derive from TRBD1 or TRBD2 (5 bases each). CDR1 and CDR2 (germline): SGHKS, YYEKEE (reference sequence). The V gene lost 4 bases and the J gene lost 5 bases, with 15 bases spanning the gap. This CDR3 region has 14 residues. CDR3 protein: CASSRGSFGETQYF. CDR3 in DNA: TGTGCCAGCAGCCGGGGCTCCTTTGGGGAGACCCAGTACTTC.

The V gene is TRBV5-1, the J gene TRBJ1-4; 9 nucleotides align to TRBD1. The CDR3 is 17 residues long. CDR1 SGHRS and CDR2 YFSETQ come from the germline V gene. The V segment lost 4 bases and the J segment 5 bases; nucleotides outside the gene matches: 12. CDR3 residues: CASSTAGTGKENEKLFF. The CDR3 DNA is TGCGCCAGCAGCACGGCCGGGACAGGGAAGGAGAATGAAAAACTGTTTTTT.

V gene TRBV3-1 combines with J gene TRBJ1-2; no clear D. Per the germline V gene, CDR1 is LGHDT and CDR2 is YNNKEL (reference sequence). V lost 1 base to trimming and J lost 8 bases, with 11 bases between them. The CDR3 has 13 residues. CDR3 sequence reads: CASSQGRENGYTF. CDR3 DNA: TGTGCCAGCAGCCAAGGACGGGAAAACGGCTACACCTTC.

The table lists this clonotype with many counts. This chain connects TRBV7-2 to TRBJ2-7; 9 nucleotides agree with TRBD2. V lost 5 bases to trimming and J lost 0 bases; unmatched junction nucleotides: 5. This CDR3 comprises 15 residues. Germline V gene sequence: CDR1 SGHTA, CDR2 FQGNSA. CDR3: CASSDSGGSSYEQYF. The CDR3 DNA reads TGTGCCAGCAGCGACAGCGGGGGGTCCTCCTACGAGCAGTACTTC. The whole variable domain, filled in from reference TRBV7-2 and TRBJ2-7, reads GAGVSQSPSNKVTEKGKDVELRCDPISGHTALYWYRQSLGQGLEFLIYFQGNSAPDKSGLPSDRFSAERTGGSVSTLTIQRTQQEDSAVYLCASSDSGGSSYEQYFGPGTRLTVT.

V usage is TRBV29-1 and J usage is TRBJ2-1; possible D gene TRBD1, 5 bases. With 4 bases removed from V and 0 bases from J, the gap between germline ends came to 13 bases. There are 15 residues in the CDR3. Germline assignment: CDR1 SQVTM and CDR2 ANQGSEA. CDR3 protein: CSVVQGGSSYNEQFF. CDR3 bases: TGCAGCGTTGTCCAGGGCGGTAGCTCCTACAATGAGCAGTTCTTC.

This clonotype has only a few counts. The V gene is TRBV5-1, the J gene TRBJ2-5, with 8 bases fitting TRBD2. Near its end, the DNA agrees better with TRBJ2-7, so the J call may be wrong. The CDR3 has 16 amino acids. Germline CDR1 is SGHRS and CDR2 is YFSETQ. CDR3 DNA sequence: TGCGCCAGCAGCTTGGTTCTAGCGGGCACTAACTACGAGCAGTACTTC. Its protein is CASSLVLAGTNYEQYF.

This clonotype has a handful of counts. The chain employs TRBV12-3 or TRBV12-4 and TRBJ2-5; D perhaps matches TRBD1 (5 bases). The J call may be incorrect, as the DNA end agrees better with TRBJ2-7. The CDR3 totals 12 residues. The CDR3 region is CASSTRVVEQYF. CDR3 DNA sequence: TGTGCCAGCAGTACCAGGGTTGTCGAGCAGTACTTC.

This chain connects TRBV20-1 to TRBJ1-5; D possibly corresponds to TRBD1 (6 bases). V was cut by 4 bases and J by 3 bases, with 10 bases left in between. Germline loops: CDR1 DFQATT, CDR2 SNEGSKA (reference sequence). The CDR3 consists of 13 residues. In DNA form, the CDR3 reads TGCAGTGCTAAACAGGGACTCAATCAGCCCCAGCATTTT. It is translated as CSAKQGLNQPQHF.

The chain couples TRBV12-3 or TRBV12-4 to TRBJ2-5, with TRBD2 matching over 16 bases. The CDR3 sequence is 16 residues long. The V and J ends lost 3 bases and 7 bases, in that order; junction bases with no gene match: 5. CDR3 sequence reads: CASSLGLAGGKGTQYF. CDR3 in DNA: TGTGCCAGCAGTTTGGGACTAGCGGGGGGGAAGGGGACCCAGTACTTC.

This clonotype was seen more than once but under ten times. One end of the junction fails to match germline, which may point to a read error. The V call is TRBV3-1, the J call TRBJ2-1, with TRBD1 as a possible D gene (6 bases). The CDR3 is 14 amino acids. Germline CDR1 LGHDT, CDR2 YNNKEL (reference sequence). For the CDR3, the DNA is TGTGCCGGCAGCCTACAAGGTGGGCAGGGGAAGCAGTTCTTC. Residues: CAGSLQGGQGKQFF.

This chain connects TRBV3-1 to TRBJ1-3; maybe TRBD1 (6 bases). The CDR3 contains 14 residues. CDR1 and CDR2 from the germline V gene are LGHDT and YNNKEL (reference sequence). V dropped 7 bases and J dropped 1 base, with 11 bases sitting between them. This chain's CDR3 is CASTRGGSGNTIYF. The CDR3 nucleotides read TGTGCCAGCACCCGAGGGGGATCTGGAAACACCATATATTTT.

This clonotype was counted only a few times. The V and J genes are TRBV12-3 or TRBV12-4 and TRBJ2-7, with 8 nucleotides matching TRBD1. The CDR3 is 16 residues long. V was pared by 7 bases and J by 4 bases, with 15 bases of the junction left unmatched. The CDR3 DNA sequence: TGTGCCAGCACCTTAGGTCCAACAGGGGGACGTTACGAGCAGTACTTC. Translation gives CASTLGPTGGRYEQYF.

The chain links TRBV4-2 to TRBJ1-4, with D perhaps matching TRBD1 (6 bases). The CDR3 has 14 amino acids. Trimming pared 2 bases from V and 6 bases from J, leaving 10 bases between. Germline-derived CDR1 and CDR2 are LGHNA and YNFKEQ. CDR3 DNA sequence: TGTGCCAGCAGCCAACCCAGGGGAGATGAAAAACTGTTTTTT. It yields the protein CASSQPRGDEKLFF.

This clonotype was counted a few times. The chain uses TRBV5-1 and TRBJ1-2; a possible D gene is TRBD1 (6 bases). CDR1 is SGHRS and CDR2 is YFSETQ in the germline V gene. There are 14 residues in the CDR3. Trimming shortened V by 4 bases and J by 6 bases, and 16 bases separated the two germline ends. The CDR3 DNA reads TGCGCCAGCAGCCCCGACAGGCCTATTGATGGCTACACCTTC. Amino acid sequence: CASSPDRPIDGYTF.

This clonotype was detected a few times. The junction and the germline gene differ at one end; a read error may be behind it. The chain couples TRBV3-1 to TRBJ2-7, with D perhaps TRBD2 (5 bases). CDR1 is LGHDT and CDR2 is YNNKEL in the germline V gene (reference sequence). CDR3 length: 13 residues. In DNA, the CDR3 is TGTGCCGGCAGCCAATCCGGGACCTACGAGCAGTACTTC. This gives the protein CAGSQSGTYEQYF.

The chain is built from TRBV13 and TRBJ2-3; TRBD2 agrees at 8 bases. V lost 2 bases, J lost 2 bases, and 6 bases stayed unmatched. The germline gives CDR1 PRHDT, CDR2 FYEKMQ (reference sequence). CDR3 length equals 16 residues. This CDR3 is CASSLSTSGLTDTQYF. The CDR3 nucleotides are TGTGCCAGCAGCTTATCTACTAGCGGCCTCACAGATACGCAGTATTTT.

This clonotype was seen at least ten times. The CDR3 spells CASSLFTGGNQPQHF. In DNA form, the CDR3 reads TGTGCCAGCAGCTTATTCACAGGAGGCAATCAGCCCCAGCATTTT. The chain carries TRBV7-8 and TRBJ1-5, with D perhaps TRBD1 (5 bases). V was clipped by 2 bases and J by 2 bases, with 10 bases between them. There are 15 residues in the CDR3. Germline CDR1 SGHVS, CDR2 FQNEAQ.

This clonotype was detected a few times. This chain links TRBV5-1 with TRBJ1-1, with a possible D match to TRBD1 (5 bases). Between the trimmed V and J ends, which lost 3 bases and 1 base, there was a span of 13 bases. The CDR3 runs 15 residues. The germline V gene has CDR1 SGHRS and CDR2 YFSETQ. For the CDR3, the DNA is TGCGCCAGCAGCTACACACTTCAGGGGAACACTGAAGCTTTCTTT. Translation: CASSYTLQGNTEAFF.

The chain is built from TRBV20-1 and TRBJ2-1; tentatively, D is TRBD1 (6 bases). Trimming removed 0 bases at V and 0 bases at J, with 12 bases between. Germline loops: CDR1 DFQATT, CDR2 SNEGSKA (reference sequence). This CDR3 has 16 residues. The CDR3 loop reads CSARDGARGSYNEQFF. Here the CDR3 DNA reads TGCAGTGCTAGAGATGGCGCCAGGGGCTCCTACAATGAGCAGTTCTTC.

This clonotype was observed a handful of times. The chain combines TRBV12-3 or TRBV12-4 with TRBJ2-2, with D unclear. This CDR3 region has 17 residues. V was shortened by 6 bases and J by 1 base, with 18 bases between the two germline ends. This chain's CDR3 is CASRPTSQPRNTGELFF. CDR3 in DNA: TGTGCCAGCAGACCAACCTCGCAACCGAGGAACACCGGGGAGCTGTTTTTT.

This clonotype was seen once. This rearrangement joins TRBV20-1 to TRBJ2-3; no definite D call. Germline lookup yields CDR1 DFQATT and CDR2 SNEGSKA (reference sequence). Between the trimmed V and J ends, which lost 3 bases and 2 bases, there was a span of 18 bases. The CDR3 is 16 amino acids. The CDR3 DNA follows: TGCAGTGCTAGGTCGCGCCGAGGTTTGGACACAGATACGCAGTATTTT. It is translated as CSARSRRGLDTDTQYF.

The rearrangement links TRBV7-3 to TRBJ2-1; D gene unclear. Trimming left V 3 bases short and J 0 bases short, with 9 bases between. The germline V gene has CDR1 SGHTA and CDR2 FQGTGA. This CDR3 comprises 15 residues. The CDR3 loop is CASSLRPSSYNEQFF. CDR3 sequence (DNA): TGTGCCAGCAGCTTGAGGCCGAGCTCCTACAATGAGCAGTTCTTC.

The chain links TRBV11-2 to TRBJ2-3; perhaps TRBD2 as D (5 bases). The CDR3 totals 16 residues. The germline V gene has CDR1 SGHAT and CDR2 FQNNGV. V was clipped by 0 bases and J by 0 bases, with 10 bases between them. DNA of the CDR3: TGTGCCAGCAGCTTAGATTCGCGCGGGAGCACAGATACGCAGTATTTT. It yields the protein CASSLDSRGSTDTQYF.